A few counts support the clone carrying this T cell receptor (beta chain). The antigen is undetermined. These data come from a study of T cell repertoires in cytomegalovirus infection. TCRdb passed the reads through MiXCR, listing each CDR3 protein once. Among about 900,000 distinct CDR3 sequences, 31% were seen once, and the ten largest hold 13%. The CDR3 contains 16 residues. In germline, CDR1 is MNHEY, CDR2 SMNVEV (reference sequence). V lost 5 bases to trimming and J lost 6 bases; unmatched junction nucleotides: 12. The TCR comes from a human donor in good health (CMV status not recorded). Some clones in this sample may be carry-over from other donors' samples. Sequences were derived from cultured CD8+ T cells from PBMCs, sampled from culture after CMV antigen stimulation. V gene TRBV27 combines with J gene TRBJ2-4, with TRBD1 identical over 8 bases. CDR3 in amino acids: CASSPSGGAAPNIQYF. The CDR3 DNA sequence: TGTGCCAGCAGTCCTTCAGGGGGCGCGGCGCCAAACATTCAGTACTTC.